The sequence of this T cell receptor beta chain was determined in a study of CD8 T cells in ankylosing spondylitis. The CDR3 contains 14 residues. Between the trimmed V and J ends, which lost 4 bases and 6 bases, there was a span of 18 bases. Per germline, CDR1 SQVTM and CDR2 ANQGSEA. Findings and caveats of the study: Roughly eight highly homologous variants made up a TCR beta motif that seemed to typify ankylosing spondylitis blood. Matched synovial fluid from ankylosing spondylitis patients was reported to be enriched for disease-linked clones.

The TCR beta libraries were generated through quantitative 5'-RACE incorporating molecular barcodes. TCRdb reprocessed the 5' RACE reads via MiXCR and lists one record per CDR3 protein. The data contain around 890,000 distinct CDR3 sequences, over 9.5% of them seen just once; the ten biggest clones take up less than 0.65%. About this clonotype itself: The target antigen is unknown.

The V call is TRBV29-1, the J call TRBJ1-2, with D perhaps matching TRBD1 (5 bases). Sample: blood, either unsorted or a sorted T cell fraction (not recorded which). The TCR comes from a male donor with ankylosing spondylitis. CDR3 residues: CSVAAGTEGNGYTF. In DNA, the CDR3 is TGCAGCGTTGCGGCCGGGACCGAAGGGAATGGCTACACCTTC.